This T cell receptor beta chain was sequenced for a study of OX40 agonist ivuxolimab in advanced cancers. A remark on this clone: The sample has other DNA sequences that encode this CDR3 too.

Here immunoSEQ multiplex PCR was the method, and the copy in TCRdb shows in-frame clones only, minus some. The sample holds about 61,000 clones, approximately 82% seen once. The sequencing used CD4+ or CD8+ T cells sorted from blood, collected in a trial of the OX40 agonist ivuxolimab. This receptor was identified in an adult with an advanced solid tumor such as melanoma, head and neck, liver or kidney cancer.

The CDR3 DNA is TGTGCCAGCAGTGAGGTTTGGGGGGGGCGCGAGCAGTACTTC. Encoded protein: CASSEVWGGREQYF. The gene calls are TRBV2 and TRBJ2-7, with D possibly TRBD2 on 7 matching bases. The V and J ends lost 3 bases and 6 bases respectively, with 15 bases between them. Germline assignment: CDR1 SNHLY and CDR2 FYNNEI. This CDR3 region has 14 residues.